The 3 T cell receptor beta chains listed next were all sequenced from one sample in a study of blood T cell repertoires in COVID-19. Only in-frame clones appear in the TCRdb table, and some are missing; sequencing was by immunoSEQ multiplex PCR. In the table there are 70,000 to 80,000 clones, more than 75% of which are singletons. The sample consisted of peripheral blood. The source is a human donor in a cohort sampled during active COVID-19.

This chain uses TRBV5-1 with TRBJ1-1; D unresolved. The CDR3 is 14 amino acids. Trimming took 1 base from V and 1 from J, leaving 8 bases between them. The germline V gene has CDR1 SGHRS and CDR2 YFSETQ. CDR3 amino acids: CASSLPLGNTEAFF. The CDR3 bases are TGCGCCAGCAGCTTGCCCCTCGGGAACACTGAAGCTTTCTTT.

J is TRBJ2-3 and V is TRBV29-1; weak D call: TRBD1 (6 bases). The CDR3 contains 13 residues. The V gene's germline CDR1 is SQVTM and CDR2 ANQGSEA. The ends were cut back, 8 bases at V and 3 bases at J, with 15 bases in the middle. The CDR3 nucleotides are TGCAGCTCAGGGGTAGTTTCAACAGATACGCAGTATTTT. This encodes CSSGVVSTDTQYF.

This clone qualifies as medium-sized. The chain links TRBV12-3 or TRBV12-4 to TRBJ1-2; D possibly corresponds to TRBD1 (6 bases). Trimming shortened V by 2 bases and J by 4 bases, and 8 bases separated the two germline ends. CDR3 size: 13 residues. As DNA, the CDR3 is TGTGCCAGCAGTTTAATAGGGGGCTATGGCTACACCTTC. Its protein is CASSLIGGYGYTF.